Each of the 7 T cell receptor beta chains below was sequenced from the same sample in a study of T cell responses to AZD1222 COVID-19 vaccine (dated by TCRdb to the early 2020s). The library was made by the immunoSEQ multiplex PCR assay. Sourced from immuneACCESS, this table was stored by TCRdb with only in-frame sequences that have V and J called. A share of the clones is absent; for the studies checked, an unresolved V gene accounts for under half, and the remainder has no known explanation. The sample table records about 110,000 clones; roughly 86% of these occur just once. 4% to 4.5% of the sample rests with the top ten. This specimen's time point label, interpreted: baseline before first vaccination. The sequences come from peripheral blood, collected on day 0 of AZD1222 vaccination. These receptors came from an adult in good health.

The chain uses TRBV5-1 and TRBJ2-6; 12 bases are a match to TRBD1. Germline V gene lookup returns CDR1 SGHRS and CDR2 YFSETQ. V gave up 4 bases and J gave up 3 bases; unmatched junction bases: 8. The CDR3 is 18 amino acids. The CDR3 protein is CASSQTGQGALGANVLTF. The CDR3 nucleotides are TGCGCCAGCAGCCAGACGGGACAGGGGGCGCTTGGGGCCAACGTCCTGACTTTC.

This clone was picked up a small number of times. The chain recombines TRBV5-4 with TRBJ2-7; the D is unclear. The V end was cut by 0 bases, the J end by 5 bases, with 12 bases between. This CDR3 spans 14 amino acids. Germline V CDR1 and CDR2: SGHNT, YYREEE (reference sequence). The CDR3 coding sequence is TGTGCCAGCAGCTTGGCCTCATTGATCGACGAGCAGTACTTC. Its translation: CASSLASLIDEQYF.

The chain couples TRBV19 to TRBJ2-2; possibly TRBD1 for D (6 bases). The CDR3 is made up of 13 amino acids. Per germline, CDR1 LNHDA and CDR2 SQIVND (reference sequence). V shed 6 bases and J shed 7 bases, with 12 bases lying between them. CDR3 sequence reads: CASRTQGIGELFF. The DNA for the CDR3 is TGTGCCAGTAGGACACAGGGAATCGGGGAGCTGTTTTTT.

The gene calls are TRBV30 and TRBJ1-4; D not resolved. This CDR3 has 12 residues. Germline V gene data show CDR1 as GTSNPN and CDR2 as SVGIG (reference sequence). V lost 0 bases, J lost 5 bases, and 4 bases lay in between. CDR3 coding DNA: TGTGCCTGGAGTGTGCAAAATGAAAAACTGTTTTTT. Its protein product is CAWSVQNEKLFF.

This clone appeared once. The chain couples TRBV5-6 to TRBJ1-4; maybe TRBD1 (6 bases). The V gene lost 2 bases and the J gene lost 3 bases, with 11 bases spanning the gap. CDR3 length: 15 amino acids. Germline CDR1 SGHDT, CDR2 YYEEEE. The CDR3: CASSFLGAANEKLFF. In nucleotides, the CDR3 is TGTGCCAGCAGCTTTTTGGGGGCGGCTAATGAAAAACTGTTTTTT.

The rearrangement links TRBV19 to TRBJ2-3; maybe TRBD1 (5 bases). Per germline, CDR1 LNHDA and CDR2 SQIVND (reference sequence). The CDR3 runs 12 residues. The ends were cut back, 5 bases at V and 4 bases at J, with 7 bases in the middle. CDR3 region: CASSQGADTQYF. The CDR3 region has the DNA TGTGCCAGTAGTCAGGGTGCAGATACGCAGTATTTT.

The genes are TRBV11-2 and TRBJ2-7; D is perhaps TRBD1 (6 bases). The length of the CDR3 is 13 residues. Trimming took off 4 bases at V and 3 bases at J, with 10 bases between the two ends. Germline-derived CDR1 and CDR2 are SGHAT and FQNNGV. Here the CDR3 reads CASSSQTGYEQYF. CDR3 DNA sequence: TGTGCCAGCAGCTCGCAGACAGGCTACGAGCAGTACTTC. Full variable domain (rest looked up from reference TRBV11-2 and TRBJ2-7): EAGVAQSPRYKIIEKRQSVAFWCNPISGHATLYWYQQILGQGPKLLIQFQNNGVVDDSQLPKDRFSAERLKGVDSTLKIQPAKLEDSAVYLCASSSQTGYEQYFGPGTRLTVT.